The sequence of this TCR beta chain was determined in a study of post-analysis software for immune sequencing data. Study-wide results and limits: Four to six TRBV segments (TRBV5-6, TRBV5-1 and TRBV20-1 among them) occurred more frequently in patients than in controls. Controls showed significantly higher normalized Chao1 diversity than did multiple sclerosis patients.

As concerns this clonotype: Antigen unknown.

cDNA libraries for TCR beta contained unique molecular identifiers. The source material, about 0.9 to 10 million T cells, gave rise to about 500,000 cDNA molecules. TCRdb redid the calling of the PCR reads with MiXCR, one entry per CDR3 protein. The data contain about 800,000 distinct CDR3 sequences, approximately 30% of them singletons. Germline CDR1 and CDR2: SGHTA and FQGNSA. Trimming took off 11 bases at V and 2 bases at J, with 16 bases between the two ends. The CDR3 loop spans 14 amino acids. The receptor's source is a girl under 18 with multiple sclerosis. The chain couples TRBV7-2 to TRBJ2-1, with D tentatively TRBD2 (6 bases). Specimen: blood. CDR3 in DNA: TGTGCCGGCAATTTAGCGGAGCCCTACAATGAGCAGTTCTTC. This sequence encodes CAGNLAEPYNEQFF.